These 11 T cell receptor beta chains were sequenced from one sample in a study of T cell changes during pregnancy in multiple sclerosis. Sequencing was performed with immunoSEQ multiplex PCR; in TCRdb, only in-frame clones are kept and a portion is missing. The data show 12,000 or so clones, about 85% seen once. Sequencing was performed on CD8+ T cells from peripheral blood mononuclear cells, taken in the second trimester of pregnancy. These receptors came from a female donor in good health, enrolled as a control in a pregnancy study.

The rearrangement uses TRBV7-9 and TRBJ2-3, with 7 bases fitting TRBD2. V lost 6 bases to trimming and J lost 0 bases; unmatched junction nucleotides: 9. This CDR3 has 16 residues. In germline, CDR1 is SEHNR, CDR2 FQNEAQ (reference sequence). The CDR3 spells CASRIGGGLSTDTQYF. In nucleotides, the CDR3 is TGTGCCAGCAGAATTGGGGGGGGACTCAGCACAGATACGCAGTATTTT.

This clone was observed a single time. The rearrangement uses TRBV7-9 and TRBJ2-1, with 14 nucleotides matching TRBD2. The CDR3 sequence is 17 residues long. The ends lost 5 bases at V and 8 bases at J; junction bases unmatched: 11. The V gene's germline CDR1 is SEHNR and CDR2 FQNEAQ (reference sequence). DNA for the CDR3: TGTGCCAGCAGCGAGACTAGCGGGGGGGCCGGTGGGGATGAGCAGTTCTTC. It yields the protein CASSETSGGAGGDEQFF.

The chain is built from TRBV6-1 and TRBJ2-7; 7 bases are shared with TRBD1. Germline V gene sequence: CDR1 MNHNS, CDR2 SASEGT. Losses at the gene ends were 3 bases for V and 4 bases for J; bases not matched to a gene: 3. This CDR3 region has 13 residues. The CDR3 protein is CASSEYRGYEQYF. CDR3 DNA sequence: TGTGCCAGCAGTGAGTACAGGGGATACGAGCAGTACTTC.

The rearrangement uses TRBV7-9 and TRBJ1-2; 7 bases are a match to TRBD1. The CDR3 contains 13 residues. CDR1 SEHNR and CDR2 FQNEAQ come from the germline V gene (reference sequence). V dropped 5 bases and J dropped 6; count of bases not matched to a gene: 6. The CDR3 DNA sequence: TGTGCCAGCAGCGCGGGACAGAGAGATGGCTACACCTTC. Translating gives CASSAGQRDGYTF. The full variable domain, completed using reference TRBV7-9 and TRBJ1-2, is DTGVSQNPRHKITKRGQNVTFRCDPISEHNRLYWYRQTLGQGPEFLTYFQNEAQLEKSRLLSDRFSAERPKGSFSTLEIQRTEQGDSAMYLCASSAGQRDGYTFGSGTRLTVV.

This chain joins TRBV29-1 and TRBJ2-1; D unresolved. The CDR3 runs 13 residues. The V gene's germline CDR1 is SQVTM and CDR2 ANQGSEA. The V end lost 3 bases, the J end lost 9 bases, and 15 bases lay between the germline ends. DNA of the CDR3: TGCAGCGTTGACCCTCGGAGCGATGGTGAGCAGTTCTTC. Its protein is CSVDPRSDGEQFF.

The rearrangement joins TRBV4-3 to TRBJ2-2; no definite D call. The length of the CDR3 is 13 residues. Germline loops: CDR1 LGHNA, CDR2 YSLEER. Deletions cut 3 bases from V and 8 bases from J, with 10 bases between. This CDR3 reads CASSHDSSGELFF. The CDR3, as DNA: TGCGCCAGCAGCCACGACTCGAGTGGGGAGCTGTTTTTT.

Here the CDR3 reads CASSLYRHSDYGYTF. DNA for the CDR3: TGTGCCAGCAGCCTCTATAGACATTCGGACTATGGCTACACCTTC. This chain uses TRBV27 with TRBJ1-2, with D unresolved. Germline-derived CDR1 and CDR2 are MNHEY and SMNVEV (reference sequence). The length of the CDR3 is 15 residues. The V and J ends lost 6 bases and 3 bases respectively, with 17 bases between them.

The chain combines TRBV29-1 with TRBJ2-7; 11 bases map to TRBD2. Trimming removed 7 bases from V and 2 bases from J; junction bases left unmatched: 7. The CDR3 spans 14 residues. Germline V gives CDR1 SQVTM, CDR2 ANQGSEA. The CDR3 bases are TGCAGCGCTTCTGGGACTAGCGGAACCTACGAGCAGTACTTC. Amino acid sequence: CSASGTSGTYEQYF.

The genes are TRBV5-6 and TRBJ2-2; 10 bases fit TRBD2. The CDR3 spans 16 residues. Trimming removed 1 base from V and 5 bases from J; junction bases left unmatched: 5. Germline-derived CDR1 and CDR2 are SGHDT and YYEEEE. CDR3 in DNA: TGTGCCAGCAGCTTGTGGCTAGCGGGAGTTACCGGGGAGCTGTTTTTT. Translating it yields CASSLWLAGVTGELFF.

Only a few counts were recorded for this clone. This chain joins TRBV6-1 and TRBJ1-1, with no clear D. Germline-derived CDR1 and CDR2 are MNHNS and SASEGT. The CDR3 runs 14 residues. V shed 5 bases and J shed 13 bases, with 23 bases lying between them. CDR3 residues: CASSRVIIDSLLFF. The CDR3 nucleotides are TGTGCCAGCAGTCGAGTAATTATTGATTCGCTTCTTTTCTTT.

In DNA form, the CDR3 reads TGTGCCAGCAGTTTGACAGGGGTCGGTACTGAAGCTTTCTTT. This translates into CASSLTGVGTEAFF. V is TRBV6-5 and J is TRBJ1-1; 8 bases match TRBD1. The length of the CDR3 is 14 residues. Unmatched junction bases numbered 6, after V lost 4 bases and J lost 5 bases. The germline V gene encodes CDR1 MNHEY and CDR2 SVGAGI.